This T cell receptor (beta chain) derives from a study of T-cell memory formation after mild COVID-19. The CDR3 covers 16 residues. V was shortened by 5 bases and J by 6 bases, with 19 bases between the two germline ends. CDR1 and CDR2 (germline): KGHDR, SFDVKD. For this clonotype: Its antigen remains unidentified.

Study-level points and caveats: The authors did not confirm SARS-CoV-2 specificity of second-wave clones peaking day 37.

Using constant-segment primers, 5'RACE produced TCR alpha and TCR beta cDNA libraries carrying sample barcodes and UMIs. TCRdb reprocessed the 5' RACE reads via MiXCR and lists one record per CDR3 protein. The sample contains just over 350,000 distinct CDR3 sequences, over 13% of which appear only once. This sequence was found in a man younger than 30 who had mild COVID-19 (a few samples of this study predate the infection). Cell type and time point are not known. The specimen was PBMCs or a T cell subset sorted from them (not recorded which). The V and J genes are TRBV24-1 and TRBJ2-1, with D possibly TRBD2 on 6 matching bases. The CDR3 sequence is CATSAHEGRAGNEQFF. The CDR3 region has the DNA TGTGCCACCAGTGCTCACGAGGGGAGAGCGGGCAATGAGCAGTTCTTC.